A selection of T cell receptor beta chains follows, all from one sample in a study of CD8 T cells in ankylosing spondylitis. TCRdb re-analysed the 5' RACE reads in MiXCR, keeping a single row per CDR3 protein. The sample includes about 150,000 distinct CDR3 sequences, 25% to 35% seen only once; the top ten take 4.5% to 6%. Sequencing input: synovial fluid, either unsorted or a sorted T cell fraction (not recorded which). These receptors came from a male donor with ankylosing spondylitis. The CDR3 runs from the conserved cysteine through the conserved F or W. A D gene is named only where the DNA matches it firmly. Clone size is stated in some rows and not others, as once, few, many or a class when expanded.

>NA|few|TRBV3-1|TRBJ2-5
TGTGCCAGCAGCCCAACAATACAAGAGACCCAGTACTTC
CASSPTIQETQYF
>NA|NA|TRBV6-1|TRBJ1-5
TGTGCCAGCAGTGAACCTCGCTATCAGCCCCAGCATTTT
CASSEPRYQPQHF
>TRBD1|few|TRBV28|TRBJ2-4
TGTGCCAGCAGTTTTTTGGGGACAGATTTAGCCAAAAACATTCAGTACTTC
CASSFLGTDLAKNIQYF
>NA|NA|TRBV2|TRBJ1-1
TGTGCCAGCAGTGGAGTACGAGGGACTGAAGCTTTCTTT
CASSGVRGTEAFF
>NA|NA|TRBV20-1|TRBJ2-3
TGCAGTGCTAGAGATGTGTTGTCTAACACAGATACGCAGTATTTT
CSARDVLSNTDTQYF
>NA|few|TRBV6-5|TRBJ1-3
TGTGCCAGCAGTTACGGGCCATCTCCAACCTTCTCTGGAAACACCATATATTTT
CASSYGPSPTFSGNTIYF
>TRBD1|NA|TRBV11-2|TRBJ2-3
TGTGCCAGCAGCTTAGGGGGGGCCGGGACAGGGATCACAGATACGCAGTATTTT
CASSLGGAGTGITDTQYF
>NA|few|TRBV11-1|TRBJ2-7
TGTGCCAGCAGCTTCGACTGGGACCATACCTACGAGCAGTACTTC
CASSFDWDHTYEQYF
>TRBD2|NA|TRBV3-1|TRBJ2-7
TGTGCCAGCAGTTACCTAGCGGGAGGAGGGGACGAGCAGTACTTC
CASSYLAGGGDEQYF
>TRBD2|few|TRBV20-1|TRBJ2-1
TGCAGTGTAGGAATAGCGGGGGGCCTGTACAATGAGCAGTTCTTC
CSVGIAGGLYNEQFF
>TRBD1|many|TRBV12-3/TRBV12-4|TRBJ2-6
TGTGCCAGCACTGACAGGGCTGGGGCCAACGTCCTGACTTTC
CASTDRAGANVLTF
>NA|NA|TRBV2|TRBJ1-6
TGTGCCAGCAGGGAAGGACCGATCTATAATTCACCCCTCCACTTT
CASREGPIYNSPLHF
>TRBD1|NA|TRBV28|TRBJ1-2
TGTGCCAGCAGTCCAGGGGGAGGATTGTATGGCTACACCTTC
CASSPGGGLYGYTF
>TRBD1|few|TRBV6-1|TRBJ2-7
TGTGCCACTCGGACAGGGAATGTTAACTACGAGCAGTACTTC
CATRTGNVNYEQYF
>NA|NA|TRBV12-3/TRBV12-4|TRBJ1-5
TGTGCCAGCACCCAACAAAATAGCAATCAGCCCCAGCATTTT
CASTQQNSNQPQHF
>TRBD2|NA|TRBV4-3|TRBJ2-6
TGCGCCAGCAGCCAAGTCTGGGCGGGAGGGAACTCTGGGGCCAACGTCCTGACTTTC
CASSQVWAGGNSGANVLTF
>TRBD1|NA|TRBV25-1|TRBJ1-5
TGTGCCAGCAGTGAGGAGGGGGCGAGCAATCAGCCCCAGCATTTT
CASSEEGASNQPQHF
>TRBD2|NA|TRBV28|TRBJ2-7
TGTGCCAGCAGTTTCATGGGACTAGCGGGAGAGTACGAGCAGTACTTC
CASSFMGLAGEYEQYF
>TRBD2|NA|TRBV20-1|TRBJ2-7
TGCAGTGCTAGAGATCAAGCGGGACCGAATTACTTC
CSARDQAGPNYF